Below, one T cell receptor beta chain is given with its context. What antigen it recognizes has not been identified. No quality values exist for individual bases; no much larger clone is one base distant. The sample is drawn from a study of T cell responses to AZD1222 COVID-19 vaccine (dated by TCRdb to 2020 to 2022). With regard to the full study: AZD1222 recipients with second doses at about 4 weeks or about 12 weeks were pooled, because spike-specific TCR depth and breadth did not differ between schedules. Trial participants were enrolled into age subgroups of 18-55, 56-69 and 70-plus years, which contained approximately 150, 30 and 60 TCR-sequenced participants, respectively. A total of 233 trial participants underwent TCR sequencing, of whom under 220 had received two doses of AZD1222 and around 25 had received two doses of the MenACWY control vaccine. Overall study outcomes, separate from this receptor: Participants were mostly white British and included more females than males, and it was suggested by the authors that clonal diversity may have been underestimated. No day 14 peak-response samples were available, so repertoires were characterized only after the peak T cell response. Nearly half of unique spike-specific TCRs reportedly recognized epitopes outside regions mutated in the B.1.351 and B.1.1.7 variants. The vaccine-associated CD4 TCRs covered the entire spike protein, and the dominant responses fell in regions 160-218 and 743-854. In the small 56-69-year group, the increase in depth fell short of significance, most likely because of low power. After two AZD1222 doses, spike-specific TCR breadth and depth were significantly higher than at day 0 and than in MenACWY recipients. Conclusions about previously exposed vaccinees are limited because only six or seven AZD1222 recipients were SARS-CoV-2 seropositive at baseline.

The CDR3 regions of human TCRbeta chains were analyzed by immunosequencing. For the original study's pipeline: Repertoire TCRs were checked for matches against a reference library of SARS-CoV-2-specific TCRs that had been generated using the MIRA antigen-specificity platform. Breadth was defined as the fraction of unique TCRs that were SARS-CoV-2-associated, and depth was defined as the fraction of total T cells that were SARS-CoV-2-associated. Using the MIRA data, each spike-specific TCR was assigned both to the spike region to which the TCR was reactive and to a CD4 or CD8 class. Log10-transformed breadth and depth values were compared by one-way ANOVA with Sidak's multiple comparisons tests. TCRdb holds this immuneACCESS table with in-frame rearrangements only. Some clones are missing; in checked studies, unresolved V genes explain under half, and the rest has no known cause. V, J and clone size are taken as reported in that table, and D and trimming were inferred from the DNA itself. Recorded for this sample are more than 150,000 clones; over 80% of them occurred a single time. The ten largest clones represent about 10% of the sample.

In the paper's terms, the time point label means: baseline before first vaccination. Vaccinee samples came from UK trials COV001 and COV002, including a single-blind randomized controlled phase 2/3 trial of AZD1222 (ChAdOx1 nCoV-19) in healthy adults. Trial participant PBMC samples were collected at day 0 and day 28 after the second dose for TCRbeta chain sequencing. The TCR was taken from an adult in good health. The sequencing here drew on peripheral blood, taken on day 0 of AZD1222 vaccination.

The CDR3 protein sequence reads: CASRNTAGNTIYF. The sequence in DNA is TGTGCCAGCAGGAACACAGCGGGAAACACCATATATTTT. Recombination joined TRBV9 with TRBJ1-3; the D gene cannot be named for sure. The germline V gene sets CDR1 to SGDLS and CDR2 to YYNGEE. V is shortened by 5 bases, J by 4 bases, and the region joining them spans 10 bases. The CDR3 has 13 amino acids, counting the end cysteine and phenylalanine. Only the CDR3 region is kept as DNA, spanning 39 bases read in frame from base 1.